The 30 T cell receptor beta chains in this list originate from one sample, sequenced in a study of shared clonotypes between healthy human individuals (TCRdb year 2020). Library prep was done by the immunoSEQ multiplex PCR assay. TCRdb holds this immuneACCESS table with in-frame rearrangements only. Some clones are missing; in checked studies, unresolved V genes explain under half, and the rest has no known cause. Across this sample there are about 2.4 million clones, with 93% seen only once. The ten largest clonotypes hold about 0.39% of the sample. The specimen was naive CD4+ T cells from PBMCs. The meaning of the sample's cell subset or site label: CD45RA+ positively selected. The receptors were sampled from a man aged 18 to 29 in good health. Some clones in this sample may be carry-over from other donors' samples.

The V call is TRBV2, the J call TRBJ2-3, with 8 bases lining up with TRBD1. This CDR3 is built from 14 residues. Germline V gene lookup returns CDR1 SNHLY and CDR2 FYNNEI. V lost 6 bases, J lost 1 base, and 3 bases stayed unmatched. CDR3 nucleotide sequence: TGTGCCAGCAGGAAGACAGGGGGCACAGATACGCAGTATTTT. Its translation is CASRKTGGTDTQYF.

This chain links TRBV28 with TRBJ1-1; tentative D call: TRBD1 (5 bases). Germline V gives CDR1 MDHEN, CDR2 SYDVKM. V shed 3 bases and J shed 4 bases, with 18 bases lying between them. The CDR3 sequence is 16 residues long. This CDR3 is CASSLVGAVGFTEAFF. In nucleotides, the CDR3 is TGTGCCAGCAGTTTGGTCGGGGCAGTAGGGTTCACTGAAGCTTTCTTT.

The V call is TRBV7-7, the J call TRBJ2-1; no firm D call. The germline V gene encodes CDR1 SSHAT and CDR2 FNYEAQ (reference sequence). The CDR3 is 15 amino acids. With 1 base removed from V and 0 bases from J, the gap between germline ends came to 7 bases. The CDR3 here is CASSLVPDSYNEQFF. Here the CDR3 DNA reads TGTGCCAGCAGCTTAGTGCCGGACTCCTACAATGAGCAGTTCTTC.

The CDR3 region has the DNA TGTGCCAGCAGCTTTACCCTAACAGGGGGCACTGAAGCTTTCTTT. Amino acids: CASSFTLTGGTEAFF. The V gene is TRBV7-3, the J gene TRBJ1-1, with 8 bases identical to TRBD1. CDR1 is SGHTA and CDR2 is FQGTGA in the germline V gene. With 3 bases clipped from V and 4 bases from J, the junction kept 7 bases outside the gene matches. The CDR3 runs 15 residues. Supplemented by reference TRBV7-3 and TRBJ1-1, the full variable domain reads GAGVSQTPSNKVTEKGKYVELRCDPISGHTALYWYRQSLGQGPEFLIYFQGTGAADDSGLPNDRFFAVRPEGSVSTLKIQRTERGDSAVYLCASSFTLTGGTEAFFGQGTRLTVV.

The chain has TRBV11-2 and TRBJ2-1; 11 bases are shared with TRBD2. In germline, CDR1 is SGHAT, CDR2 FQNNGV. J lost 6 bases, V lost 5 bases, and 6 bases had no gene match. CDR3 length: 15 amino acids. CDR3 in amino acids: CASSPTSGSINEQFF. The CDR3 region has the DNA TGTGCCAGCAGCCCAACTAGCGGGAGTATCAATGAGCAGTTCTTC.

The chain employs TRBV7-7 and TRBJ2-3, with 7 nucleotides matching TRBD1. Looked up from germline, CDR1 is SSHAT and CDR2 is FNYEAQ (reference sequence). Losses at the gene ends were 1 base for V and 13 bases for J; bases not matched to a gene: 8. This CDR3 region has 13 residues. The CDR3 region has the DNA TGTGCCAGCAGCTTAGACGGGACAGCGATGAAGTATTTT. Encoded protein: CASSLDGTAMKYF.

To note about this clone: The sample has other DNA sequences that encode this CDR3 too. The J gene is TRBJ2-3, the V gene TRBV4-3; D may be TRBD1 (6 bases). Germline V CDR1 and CDR2: LGHNA, YSLEER. Trimming took off 0 bases at V and 3 bases at J, with 7 bases between the two ends. There are 14 residues in the CDR3. CDR3 sequence: CASSQDRGTDTQYF. For the CDR3, the DNA is TGCGCCAGCAGCCAAGACAGGGGAACAGATACGCAGTATTTT.

The gene calls are TRBV19 and TRBJ2-2; D is undetermined. The germline V and J ends were trimmed by 7 bases and 0 bases, with 9 bases remaining between them. This CDR3 spans 14 amino acids. Germline V lookup: CDR1 LNHDA, CDR2 SQIVND (reference sequence). This CDR3 is CASIMGSNTGELFF. The CDR3 DNA reads TGTGCCAGTATAATGGGGTCGAACACCGGGGAGCTGTTTTTT.

This clone was recorded once. The J gene is TRBJ2-7, the V gene TRBV5-6, with D possibly TRBD1 on 5 matching bases. The CDR3 has 15 residues. The germline V gene encodes CDR1 SGHDT and CDR2 YYEEEE. V dropped 4 bases and J dropped 7 bases, with 21 bases sitting between them. The CDR3 nucleotides read TGTGCCAGCAGCAGACAAGGGGCCTTAGAGAGGGAGCAGTACTTC. Protein: CASSRQGALEREQYF.

The V gene is TRBV5-1, the J gene TRBJ2-5; D might be TRBD1 or TRBD2, each matching 6 bases. V gave up 0 bases and J gave up 5 bases, with 14 bases separating them. There are 15 residues in the CDR3. Looked up from germline, CDR1 is SGHRS and CDR2 is YFSETQ. CDR3 sequence: CASSLEEGEWETQYF. In DNA form, the CDR3 reads TGCGCCAGCAGCTTGGAGGAGGGGGAATGGGAGACCCAGTACTTC.

V usage is TRBV7-9 and J usage is TRBJ2-3, with D perhaps TRBD2 (6 bases). Trimming took 4 bases from V and 0 from J, leaving 17 bases between them. Germline CDR1 is SEHNR and CDR2 is FQNEAQ (reference sequence). This CDR3 has 17 residues. CDR3 coding DNA: TGTGCCAGCAGCTCGCCTCCCGGGCGGGAAAGCACAGATACGCAGTATTTT. Protein sequence: CASSSPPGRESTDTQYF.

To note about this clone: Other nucleotide sequences in the sample specify the same CDR3. The chain has TRBV5-1 and TRBJ1-1, with 8 bases matching TRBD1. Germline-derived CDR1 and CDR2 are SGHRS and YFSETQ. The CDR3 length is 14 residues. J gave up 3 bases and V 0 bases, and 1 base lay outside the gene matches. The CDR3 DNA sequence: TGCGCCAGCAGCTTGGCGACAGGGGACACTGAAGCTTTCTTT. This codes for CASSLATGDTEAFF.

The V and J genes are TRBV4-2 and TRBJ2-6; D not certain. The CDR3 length is 16 residues. V lost 1 base to trimming and J lost 0 bases, with 7 bases between them. Germline CDR1 reads LGHNA; CDR2 reads YNFKEQ. The CDR3 loop reads CASSQGGVSGANVLTF. The CDR3 DNA follows: TGTGCCAGCAGCCAAGGAGGAGTCTCTGGGGCCAACGTCCTGACTTTC.

The chain has TRBV7-2 and TRBJ2-5; a possible D gene is TRBD1 (6 bases). The V end was cut by 5 bases, the J end by 1 base, with 17 bases between. Germline lookup yields CDR1 SGHTA and CDR2 FQGNSA. This CDR3 spans 16 amino acids. The CDR3, as DNA: TGTGCCAGCAGCCGGGGACACCGGGACGGCCAAGAGACCCAGTACTTC. This encodes CASSRGHRDGQETQYF.

This rearrangement joins TRBV6-5 to TRBJ2-2; no reliable D call. This CDR3 comprises 14 residues. Looked up from germline, CDR1 is MNHEY and CDR2 is SVGAGI. Trimming stripped 7 bases from V and 0 bases from J, with 9 bases between. The CDR3 protein is CASMWAANTGELFF. The CDR3 DNA reads TGTGCCAGCATGTGGGCCGCGAACACCGGGGAGCTGTTTTTT.

The chain combines TRBV29-1 with TRBJ1-1, with D perhaps TRBD1 (5 bases). V shed 2 bases and J shed 0 bases, with 10 bases lying between them. This CDR3 spans 14 amino acids. Germline CDR1 and CDR2: SQVTM and ANQGSEA. CDR3 in amino acids: CSVEWGGLNTEAFF. The CDR3 DNA sequence: TGCAGCGTTGAATGGGGCGGATTGAACACTGAAGCTTTCTTT.

The chain combines TRBV18 with TRBJ2-3; possible D gene TRBD1, 6 bases. V lost 1 base and J 5 bases, leaving 13 bases between the germline ends. This CDR3 comprises 15 residues. The germline gives CDR1 KGHSH, CDR2 LQKENI. The CDR3 DNA is TGTGCCAGCTCACCACGAACAGGGCGTCAAGATACGCAGTATTTT. It encodes CASSPRTGRQDTQYF.

This clone was recorded only once. This chain uses TRBV6-4 with TRBJ2-5; 8 bases map to TRBD1. Germline-derived CDR1 and CDR2 are MRHNA and SNTAGT. Trimming cost V 6 bases and J 4 bases; bases outside gene matches: 13. This CDR3 has 16 amino acids. The DNA for the CDR3 is TGTGCCAGCAGCCCCGGCGGTACAGGGGGTGCAGAGACCCAGTACTTC. Translating it yields CASSPGGTGGAETQYF.

The chain recombines TRBV10-3 with TRBJ2-5; no clear D. Trimming shortened V by 3 bases and J by 1 base, and 6 bases separated the two germline ends. Germline CDR1 ENHRY, CDR2 SYGVKD. The CDR3 spans 13 residues. The CDR3 sequence is CAISEGFQETQYF. The CDR3, as DNA: TGTGCCATCAGTGAAGGGTTCCAAGAGACCCAGTACTTC.

The chain joins TRBV7-6 to TRBJ1-3, with D unclear. Germline values: CDR1 SGHVS, CDR2 FNYEAQ. This CDR3 spans 14 amino acids. With 6 bases removed from V and 4 bases from J, the gap between germline ends came to 13 bases. CDR3 sequence: CASRSTPVGNTIYF. The CDR3 DNA is TGTGCCAGCAGGAGCACACCTGTCGGAAACACCATATATTTT. Filled out from reference TRBV7-6 and TRBJ1-3, the complete variable domain reads GAGVSQSPRYKVTKRGQDVALRCDPISGHVSLYWYRQALGQGPEFLTYFNYEAQQDKSGLPNDRFSAERPEGSISTLTIQRTEQRDSAMYRCASRSTPVGNTIYFGEGSWLTVV.

V and J are TRBV6-5 and TRBJ1-5; D uncertain. Germline V CDR1 and CDR2: MNHEY, SVGAGI. Trimming removed 6 bases at V and 4 bases at J, with 13 bases between. CDR3 length: 14 residues. In DNA, the CDR3 is TGTGCCAGCAGGCTGCATACGGGAAATCAGCCCCAGCATTTT. The encoded protein is CASRLHTGNQPQHF.

The genes are TRBV2 and TRBJ2-3; weak D call: TRBD2 (5 bases). Trimming pared 4 bases from V and 4 bases from J, leaving 18 bases between. Germline V gene data show CDR1 as SNHLY and CDR2 as FYNNEI. This CDR3 spans 16 amino acids. CDR3: CASSGSPQRRADTQYF. The CDR3, as DNA: TGTGCCAGCAGTGGTTCGCCCCAGAGGCGGGCAGATACGCAGTATTTT.

V is TRBV10-1 and J is TRBJ2-7, with 9 bases identical to TRBD1. V trimming: 2 bases; J trimming: 0 bases; junction bases outside the gene matches: 5. Germline CDR1 WNHNN, CDR2 SYGVQD (reference sequence). The CDR3 consists of 16 residues. Written as DNA, the CDR3 is TGCGCCAGCAGTGAGGGGACAGGGAGAAGCTCCTACGAGCAGTACTTC. As protein: CASSEGTGRSSYEQYF.

The gene calls are TRBV2 and TRBJ1-5; D ambiguous. Germline CDR1 reads SNHLY; CDR2 reads FYNNEI. V gave up 1 base and J gave up 3 bases, with 7 bases separating them. The CDR3 has 14 residues. CDR3: CASSEVTHNQPQHF. The CDR3 DNA follows: TGTGCCAGCAGTGAAGTGACACACAATCAGCCCCAGCATTTT.

A word on this clone: Germline is not matched at one junction end, which may reflect a read error. The chain uses TRBV28 and TRBJ2-1; D may be TRBD1 (7 bases). The CDR3 totals 12 residues. Per the germline V gene, CDR1 is MDHEN and CDR2 is SYDVKM. CDR3 coding DNA: TGTGCCAGCAGCTACAGGGGCGGGACGTTTGTCTTC. As protein: CASSYRGGTFVF. The entire variable domain, with the rest obtained from reference TRBV28 and TRBJ2-1, is as follows: DVKVTQSSRYLVKRTGEKVFLECVQDMDHENMFWYRQDPGLGLRLIYFSYDVKMKEKGDIPEGYSVSREKKERFSLILESASTNQTSMYLCASSYRGGTFVFGPGTRLTVL.

This clone was counted only a few times. V usage is TRBV7-9 and J usage is TRBJ1-1, with D possibly being TRBD1 (5 bases). This CDR3 has 14 amino acids. Per the germline V gene, CDR1 is SEHNR and CDR2 is FQNEAQ (reference sequence). The germline V and J ends were trimmed by 0 bases and 7 bases, with 12 bases remaining between them. CDR3: CASSLAEGRGEAFF. For the CDR3, the DNA is TGTGCCAGCAGCTTAGCGGAGGGAAGGGGTGAAGCTTTCTTT.

V is TRBV7-9 and J is TRBJ2-1; TRBD2 is a possible D gene (6 bases). V shed 5 bases and J shed 8 bases, with 13 bases lying between them. CDR3 length: 13 residues. The germline gives CDR1 SEHNR, CDR2 FQNEAQ (reference sequence). The CDR3 sequence is CASSRLGSDEQFF. The CDR3 DNA is TGTGCCAGCAGCAGACTAGGGTCTGATGAGCAGTTCTTC.

J is TRBJ2-2 and V is TRBV5-1; no firm D call. Germline V gives CDR1 SGHRS, CDR2 YFSETQ. Trimming took off 0 bases at V and 0 bases at J, with 9 bases between the two ends. The CDR3 has 16 residues. The CDR3 DNA reads as TGCGCCAGCAGCTTGGCCTCAGCCGCGAACACCGGGGAGCTGTTTTTT. Protein product: CASSLASAANTGELFF. Looking up the rest from reference TRBV5-1 and TRBJ2-2 gives the full variable domain: KAGVTQTPRYLIKTRGQQVTLSCSPISGHRSVSWYQQTPGQGLQFLFEYFSETQRNKGNFPGRFSGRQFSNSRSEMNVSTLELGDSALYLCASSLASAANTGELFFGEGSRLTVL.

The chain couples TRBV5-4 to TRBJ2-3; D call uncertain. The CDR3 spans 15 residues. Germline V lookup: CDR1 SGHNT, CDR2 YYREEE (reference sequence). V lost 0 bases and J 2 bases, leaving 10 bases between the germline ends. Here the CDR3 DNA reads TGTGCCAGCAGCTTGGAATTGGGCACCACAGATACGCAGTATTTT. Its translation is CASSLELGTTDTQYF.

The chain recombines TRBV5-1 with TRBJ2-7; 8 bases map to TRBD2. The CDR3 totals 15 residues. V shed 1 base, J shed 1 base, and the junction held 4 bases outside the gene matches. CDR1 and CDR2 from the germline V gene are SGHRS and YFSETQ. As DNA, the CDR3 is TGCGCCAGCAGCTTGCTTGTAGCGGGATCCTACGAGCAGTACTTC. It yields the protein CASSLLVAGSYEQYF.